Given below is one T cell receptor beta chain in context. The sample belongs to a study of blood T cell repertoires in COVID-19. Researchers sorted participants into cohorts using their self-reported clinical history. Assay: immunoSEQ multiplex PCR; the TCRdb copy retains only in-frame clones and omits some. This sample has under 450,000 clones, with 83% found just once. The specimen was PBMCs or T cells enriched from blood (not recorded which). The sequence was collected from a woman aged 45-60 years who had recovered from COVID-19.

Here the CDR3 reads CASSFQGKNSPLHF. CDR3 sequence (DNA): TGTGCCAGCAGCTTTCAGGGGAAAAATTCACCCCTCCACTTT. The V gene is TRBV7-2, the J gene TRBJ1-6; perhaps TRBD1 as D (6 bases). CDR1 and CDR2 from the germline V gene are SGHTA and FQGNSA. Deletions cut 3 bases from V and 7 bases from J, with 10 bases between. The length of the CDR3 is 14 residues.